The sequence of this TCR beta chain was determined in a study of blood T cells in healthy people across ages. The study's findings and limits: What prevented conclusive comparison of naive and antigen-experienced cells was that PBMCs were unsorted. Diversity estimates drawn from one million T cells were deemed underestimates.

This clonotype was seen a few times. The antigen is undetermined. A junction boundary mismatches the germline segment, possibly from a read error. Germline lookup yields CDR1 SSHAT and CDR2 FNYEAQ (reference sequence). CDR3 length: 15 residues. Next came a second PCR, run for roughly 6 to 11 cycles, which used a sample-barcoded 5' primer along with a J-beta primer mix. TCRdb re-called the 5' RACE reads with MiXCR, one entry per CDR3 protein. This sample has around 800,000 distinct CDR3 sequences; approximately 44% occur once, and the top ten carry approximately 19%. Donors were systemically healthy Caucasian individuals from Russia aged roughly 6 to 100 years.

This rearrangement joins TRBV7-7 to TRBJ2-3, with a weak D call TRBD1 (5 bases). The sample consisted of blood. The receptor was derived from a man in his fifties or sixties in good health. The CDR3 DNA reads as TGTGCTAGCAGCTTAGATGGGGCTAGCACAGATACGCAGTATTTT. Translated: CASSLDGASTDTQYF.